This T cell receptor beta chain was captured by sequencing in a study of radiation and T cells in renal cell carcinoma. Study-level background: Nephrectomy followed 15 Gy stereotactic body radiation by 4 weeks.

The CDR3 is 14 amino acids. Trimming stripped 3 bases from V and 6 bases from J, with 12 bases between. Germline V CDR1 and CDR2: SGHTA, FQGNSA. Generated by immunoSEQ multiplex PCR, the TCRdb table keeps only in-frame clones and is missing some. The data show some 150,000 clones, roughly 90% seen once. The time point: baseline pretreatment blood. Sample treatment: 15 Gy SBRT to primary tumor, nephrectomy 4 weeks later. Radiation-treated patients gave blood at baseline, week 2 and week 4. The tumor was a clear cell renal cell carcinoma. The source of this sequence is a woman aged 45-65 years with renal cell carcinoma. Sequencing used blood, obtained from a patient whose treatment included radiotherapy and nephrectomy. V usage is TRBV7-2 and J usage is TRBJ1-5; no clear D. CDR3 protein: CASSFGRPSQPQHF. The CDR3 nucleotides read TGTGCCAGCAGCTTCGGTCGACCCAGTCAGCCCCAGCATTTT.